A selection of T cell receptor beta chains follows, all from one sample in a study of T cell responses to AZD1222 COVID-19 vaccine. Profiled with immunoSEQ multiplex PCR; TCRdb holds only in-frame clones, not every one. Among around 200,000 clones listed, approximately 86% were seen once. Specimen: peripheral blood, collected on day 0 of AZD1222 vaccination. The origin of the receptors is an adult in good health. Both conserved end residues are part of each CDR3. D genes are given only for firm matches. Some rows mark clone size as missing; the rest say once, few, many or name a class of expanded clone.

V: TRBV18; J: TRBJ2-1; length: 12; D: TRBD2; size: .; DNA: TGTGCCAGCTCACCAGAGCGGGAGGCTAAGTTCTTC; CDR3: CASSPEREAKFF
V: TRBV5-1; J: TRBJ2-1; length: 15; D: .; size: .; DNA: TGCGCCAGCAGCTTGGACTCCCCTGATGAAGGTGAGCAGTTCTTC; CDR3: CASSLDSPDEGEQFF
V: TRBV9; J: TRBJ2-1; length: 15; D: TRBD2; size: .; DNA: TGTGCCAGCGGGGCGAGAGCGGGGAGGGACAATGAGCAGTTCTTC; CDR3: CASGARAGRDNEQFF
V: TRBV30; J: TRBJ2-7; length: 13; D: TRBD1; size: .; DNA: TGTGCCTGCTGGACAGGGGGACGCCACGAGCAGTACTTC; CDR3: CACWTGGRHEQYF
V: TRBV9; J: TRBJ2-7; length: 17; D: TRBD1; size: .; DNA: TGTGCCAGCAGCCCCCGGGAGGGGACAGGGGGCTCCTACGAGCAGTACTTC; CDR3: CASSPREGTGGSYEQYF
V: TRBV19; J: TRBJ1-1; length: 15; D: .; size: once; DNA: TGTGCCAGTAGTATAGGAGGAGGGACCTCCTTGGAAGCTTTCTTT; CDR3: CASSIGGGTSLEAFF
V: TRBV5-6; J: TRBJ2-7; length: 14; D: TRBD2; size: .; DNA: TGTGCCAGCAGCAAAGCGGGGGGGACCTACGAGCAGTACTTC; CDR3: CASSKAGGTYEQYF
V: TRBV3-1/TRBV3-2; J: TRBJ2-7; length: 14; D: .; size: .; DNA: TGTGCCAGCAGCCCCCGGGGGACGGCCTACGAGCAGTACTTC; CDR3: CASSPRGTAYEQYF
V: TRBV5-1; J: TRBJ2-1; length: 14; D: .; size: .; DNA: TGCGCCAGCAGCTTCGGGGCCTACGGCAATGAGCAGTTCTTC; CDR3: CASSFGAYGNEQFF
V: TRBV2; J: TRBJ1-1; length: 15; D: .; size: .; DNA: TGTGCCAGCACTCTAGGGGCGGTCATGAACACTGAAGCTTTCTTT; CDR3: CASTLGAVMNTEAFF
V: TRBV10-3; J: TRBJ2-1; length: 14; D: .; size: .; DNA: TGTGCCATCAATCGGGGACTTAGCTATGGGGAGCAGTTCTTC; CDR3: CAINRGLSYGEQFF
V: TRBV7-8; J: TRBJ2-3; length: 15; D: .; size: .; DNA: TGTGCCAGCAGCTTAGCGCGACTTCAGGCGGATACGCAGTATTTT; CDR3: CASSLARLQADTQYF
V: TRBV24-1; J: TRBJ2-5; length: 14; D: .; size: .; DNA: TGTGCCACCAGTGATCGCCAGGGGAGAGAGACCCAGTACTTC; CDR3: CATSDRQGRETQYF
V: TRBV7-9; J: TRBJ1-3; length: 14; D: .; size: few; DNA: TGTGCCAGCAGCCAGGAGGGAGCTGGAAACACCATATATTTT; CDR3: CASSQEGAGNTIYF
V: TRBV20-1; J: TRBJ2-2; length: 16; D: TRBD2; size: few; DNA: TGCAGTGCTAGTCAGTCTAGCGGGGGGTTAGCCGGGGAGCTGTTTTTT; CDR3: CSASQSSGGLAGELFF
V: TRBV28; J: TRBJ2-7; length: 11; D: .; size: .; DNA: TGTGCCAGCAGTACGGGGACTGAGCAGTACTTC; CDR3: CASSTGTEQYF
V: TRBV5-1; J: TRBJ2-2; length: 14; D: .; size: .; DNA: TGCGCCAGCAGCCCCGGACAGAACACCGGGGAGCTGTTTTTT; CDR3: CASSPGQNTGELFF
V: TRBV6-5; J: TRBJ2-1; length: 16; D: .; size: .; DNA: TGTGCCAGCAGTTATACCCGGGGGCAGCTTTACAATGAGCAGTTCTTC; CDR3: CASSYTRGQLYNEQFF
V: TRBV11-2; J: TRBJ1-4; length: 15; D: .; size: .; DNA: TGTGCCAGCAGCCTAGGACCTCGAGGAGATGAAAAACTGTTTTTT; CDR3: CASSLGPRGDEKLFF
V: TRBV18; J: TRBJ2-5; length: 11; D: .; size: .; DNA: TGTGCCAGCTCACCGGGGGAGACCCAGTACTTC; CDR3: CASSPGETQYF
V: TRBV5-8; J: TRBJ2-1; length: 16; D: .; size: .; DNA: TGTGCCAGCAGCTTGGCCAAAGGGAATTTTAGGAATGAGCAGTTCTTC; CDR3: CASSLAKGNFRNEQFF
V: TRBV9; J: TRBJ1-1; length: 14; D: .; size: few; DNA: TGTGCCAGCAGCGTAAAGTGGAGCGGCACTGAAGCTTTCTTT; CDR3: CASSVKWSGTEAFF
V: TRBV29-1; J: TRBJ1-2; length: 15; D: TRBD1; size: .; DNA: TGCAGCGTTGACGGGACAGGGGGCCCCAACTATGGCTACACCTTC; CDR3: CSVDGTGGPNYGYTF
V: TRBV19; J: TRBJ1-2; length: 11; D: .; size: .; DNA: TGTGCCAGTCGTCAGGGGTCGGGCTACACCTTC; CDR3: CASRQGSGYTF
V: TRBV4-1; J: TRBJ2-5; length: 18; D: .; size: .; DNA: TGCGCCAGCAGCCAAGAACATAAGCTGGTTTTGGGAGAAGAGACCCAGTACTTC; CDR3: CASSQEHKLVLGEETQYF
V: TRBV10-3; J: TRBJ2-1; length: 14; D: TRBD2; size: .; DNA: TGTGCCATCAGCCCTAGCGGGTCCTTCAATGAGCAGTTCTTC; CDR3: CAISPSGSFNEQFF
V: TRBV11-3; J: TRBJ1-3; length: 17; D: TRBD1; size: .; DNA: TGTGCCAGCAGCTCCTCGACAGGGAGCGTGTCTGGAAACACCATATATTTT; CDR3: CASSSSTGSVSGNTIYF
V: TRBV19; J: TRBJ1-6; length: 16; D: TRBD1; size: .; DNA: TGTGCCAGTACCCCAGGGAGGGGACAGTATAATTCACCCCTCCACTTT; CDR3: CASTPGRGQYNSPLHF
V: TRBV5-1; J: TRBJ1-6; length: 17; D: .; size: .; DNA: TGCGCCAGCAGGAGGACTGACAGTAACTCCTATAATTCACCCCTCCACTTT; CDR3: CASRRTDSNSYNSPLHF
V: TRBV19; J: TRBJ1-6; length: 15; D: .; size: .; DNA: TGTGCCAGTAGTATAGCACGCGAACGTAATTCACCCCTCCACTTT; CDR3: CASSIARERNSPLHF
V: TRBV5-1; J: TRBJ2-4; length: 17; D: .; size: .; DNA: TGCGCCAGCAGCTTGGCGCTGACAGAGGTAGCCAAAAACATTCAGTACTTC; CDR3: CASSLALTEVAKNIQYF
V: TRBV7-8; J: TRBJ2-7; length: 14; D: .; size: .; DNA: TGTGCCAGCAGCTCCAGACGGTTATCCTACGAGCAGTACTTC; CDR3: CASSSRRLSYEQYF
V: TRBV5-1; J: TRBJ2-1; length: 15; D: .; size: .; DNA: TGCGCCAGCAGCTGGGGCGGGGAGGCCTACAATGAGCAGTTCTTC; CDR3: CASSWGGEAYNEQFF
V: TRBV9; J: TRBJ2-7; length: 16; D: .; size: .; DNA: TGTGCCAGCAGCGGACACCGGGACGCGGACGTCTACGAGCAGTACTTC; CDR3: CASSGHRDADVYEQYF
V: TRBV6-5; J: TRBJ2-4; length: 14; D: .; size: few; DNA: TGTGCCAGCAGATTCCCGGGGAGAGGAAACATTCAGTACTTC; CDR3: CASRFPGRGNIQYF
V: TRBV19; J: TRBJ1-6; length: 16; D: .; size: .; DNA: TGTGCCAGTAGTATAGACCTCGACAGGCGGGATTCACCCCTCCACTTT; CDR3: CASSIDLDRRDSPLHF
V: TRBV6-6; J: TRBJ1-3; length: 18; D: TRBD1; size: .; DNA: TGTGCCAGCAGTCTAACCTTAATAGGGACAGGGAGCGGAAACACCATATATTTT; CDR3: CASSLTLIGTGSGNTIYF
V: TRBV28; J: TRBJ1-6; length: 14; D: .; size: .; DNA: TGTGCCAGCAGTTTGACAGTTACTAATTCACCCCTCCACTTT; CDR3: CASSLTVTNSPLHF
V: TRBV5-1; J: TRBJ2-1; length: 16; D: .; size: .; DNA: TGCGCCAGCAGCTTGGGAGGGTCCCCGACCTACAATGAGCAGTTCTTC; CDR3: CASSLGGSPTYNEQFF
V: TRBV3-1/TRBV3-2; J: TRBJ2-1; length: 12; D: .; size: .; DNA: TGTGCCAGCAGCCAAGATGTAGGGTATCAGTTCTTC; CDR3: CASSQDVGYQFF
V: TRBV28; J: TRBJ2-6; length: 17; D: .; size: .; DNA: TGTGCCAGCAGTCCCCTTGGGGTTCATTCTGGGGCCAACGTCCTGACTTTC; CDR3: CASSPLGVHSGANVLTF
V: TRBV6-5; J: TRBJ2-7; length: 14; D: .; size: .; DNA: TGTGCCAGCAGTTCCGGGACAAGTACGGACGAGCAGTACTTC; CDR3: CASSSGTSTDEQYF